This T cell receptor beta chain was sequenced for a study of cytotoxic CD8 clonotypes in ibrutinib-treated CLL. Overall study context: Productive templates per sample averaged almost 260,000; productive rearrangements, 94,082.

Remarks on this clone: The antigen remains undetermined.

TCRdb's table, derived via immunoSEQ multiplex PCR, lists solely in-frame clones and lacks some. Altogether fewer than 50,000 clones are present, around half being singletons, with the ten largest covering about 31%. The study's findings and limits: Clonality went higher at ibrutinib response and then dropped back toward baseline at progression.

Per the germline V gene, CDR1 is GTSNPN and CDR2 is SVGIG (reference sequence). This CDR3 has 14 amino acids. V gave up 4 bases and J gave up 6 bases, with 16 bases separating them. This sample comprised PBMCs, obtained after 12 months of ibrutinib treatment. The sequence was collected from a human donor with chronic lymphocytic leukemia. V and J are TRBV30 and TRBJ2-1; perhaps TRBD2 as D (5 bases). The CDR3 coding sequence is TGTGCCTGGAAAAGGGCGGGTCCCCCCAATGAGCAGTTCTTC. Encoded protein: CAWKRAGPPNEQFF.